This T cell receptor (beta chain) emerged from a study of CD8 T cells in Susac syndrome. The RNA, 0.5 to 1 ug, was put through reverse transcription using random hexamers. Amplification of TCR beta CDR3 was carried out by immunoSEQ multiplex PCR, which covered 54 Vbeta and 13 Jbeta segments. TCRdb redid the calling of the immunoSEQ multiplex PCR reads with MiXCR, one entry per CDR3 protein. The sample carries 180,000 or so distinct CDR3 sequences, more than 90% recorded once. Sequencing of TCR beta, carried out with a high-throughput approach, was applied to CD8+ and CD4+ T cells from the blood. This CDR3 is built from 15 residues. J gave up 10 bases and V 7 bases, and 14 bases lay outside the gene matches. From germline, CDR1 is LNHDA and CDR2 SQIVND (reference sequence).

The chain carries TRBV19 and TRBJ2-1; TRBD2 matches 9 bases. The material sequenced was CD4+ T cells from PBMCs. The TCR comes from a human donor with multiple sclerosis. CDR3 bases: TGTGCCAGTACGGTCTACAGCGGGGGGCCCGGCGAGCAGTTCTTC. This translates into CASTVYSGGPGEQFF.